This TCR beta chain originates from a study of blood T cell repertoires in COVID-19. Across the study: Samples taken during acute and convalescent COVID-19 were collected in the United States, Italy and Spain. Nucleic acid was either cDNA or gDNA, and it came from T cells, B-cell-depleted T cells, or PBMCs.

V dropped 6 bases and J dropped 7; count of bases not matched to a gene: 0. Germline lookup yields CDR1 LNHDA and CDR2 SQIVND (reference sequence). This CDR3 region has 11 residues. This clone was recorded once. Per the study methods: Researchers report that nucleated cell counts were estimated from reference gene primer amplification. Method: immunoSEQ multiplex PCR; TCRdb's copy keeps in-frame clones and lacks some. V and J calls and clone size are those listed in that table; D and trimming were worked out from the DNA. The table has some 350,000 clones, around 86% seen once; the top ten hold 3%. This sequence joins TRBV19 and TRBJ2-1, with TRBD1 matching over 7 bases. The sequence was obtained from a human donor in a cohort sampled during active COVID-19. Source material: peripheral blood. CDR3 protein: CASRTGNEQFF. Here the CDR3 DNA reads TGTGCCAGTAGGACAGGGAATGAGCAGTTCTTC.